Following are 15 T cell receptor beta chains from one sample sequenced in a study of vaccination effects on CD4 cells after COVID-19. Libraries were prepared by immunoSEQ multiplex PCR; TCRdb keeps only in-frame clonotypes and omits some of them. The profile shows about 36,000 clones, around 70% of them singletons. Antigen-specific CD4+ T cells were expanded (with viral peptide pools) by the ViraFEST assay ahead of sequencing. Culture proceeded for 10 days, and CD4+ T cells were then isolated. Infection with SARS-CoV-2 occurred in the person between March and December 2020, and PCR confirmed it. The antigens of these receptors remain unknown. Sequencing used CD4+ T cells from PBMCs cultured with HCoV-NL63 spike peptides, obtained before COVID-19 vaccination. The source of these receptors is a human donor who had a prior SARS-CoV-2 infection.

The rearrangement joins TRBV5-8 to TRBJ2-2; 8 bases are a match to TRBD1. V gave up 0 bases and J gave up 6 bases; unmatched junction bases: 7. Looked up from germline, CDR1 is SGHTS and CDR2 is YDEGEE. This CDR3 spans 16 amino acids. CDR3 loop: CASSLVQGARPGELFF. The CDR3 DNA follows: TGTGCCAGCAGCTTGGTCCAGGGGGCGCGTCCCGGGGAGCTGTTTTTT. The whole variable domain, filled in from reference TRBV5-8 and TRBJ2-2, reads EAGVTQSPTHLIKTRGQQATLRCSPISGHTSVYWYQQALGLGLQFLLWYDEGEERNRGNFPPRFSGRQFPNYSSELNVNALELEDSALYLCASSLVQGARPGELFFGEGSRLTVL.

The chain employs TRBV4-1 and TRBJ2-3; no firm D call. The V and J ends lost 5 bases and 0 bases respectively, with 12 bases between them. Germline lookup yields CDR1 MGHRA and CDR2 YSYEKL. This CDR3 contains 15 residues. The CDR3: CASSSLGLSTDTQYF. The CDR3, as DNA: TGCGCCAGCAGCTCCCTCGGCCTTAGCACAGATACGCAGTATTTT.

This clone was observed a few times. The chain joins TRBV6-5 to TRBJ2-7; weak D call: TRBD2 (5 bases). The CDR3 runs 14 residues. CDR1 is MNHEY, CDR2 SVGAGI, per germline. V dropped 4 bases and J dropped 0 bases, with 10 bases sitting between them. CDR3: CASSSDWGSYEQYF. As DNA, the CDR3 is TGTGCCAGCAGTTCGGACTGGGGCTCCTACGAGCAGTACTTC.

This clone appeared once. The chain carries TRBV18 and TRBJ1-2; D is perhaps TRBD1 (5 bases). The germline V gene encodes CDR1 KGHSH and CDR2 LQKENI. Trimming took 3 bases from V and 4 from J, leaving 12 bases between them. The CDR3 extends over 14 amino acids. CDR3 loop: CASSPGQAGYGYTF. The CDR3 DNA reads as TGTGCCAGCTCACCGGGGCAGGCGGGCTATGGCTACACCTTC.

Here the CDR3 reads CASGLGRTGVFPQHF. The CDR3 coding sequence is TGTGCTAGTGGTTTGGGACGGACAGGGGTCTTCCCCCAGCATTTT. The chain links TRBV12-5 to TRBJ1-5; 9 bases map to TRBD1. The CDR3 length is 15 residues. V lost 1 base to trimming and J lost 10 bases; unmatched junction nucleotides: 8. Per germline, CDR1 LGHNT and CDR2 FRNRAP.

The chain links TRBV4-3 to TRBJ2-5; 9 bases fit TRBD2. Germline CDR1 reads LGHNA; CDR2 reads YSLEER. This CDR3 comprises 16 residues. J lost 2 bases, V lost 3 bases, and 7 bases had no gene match. CDR3 residues: CASSHHLAGEQETQYF. The CDR3, as DNA: TGCGCCAGCAGCCACCACTTAGCGGGAGAGCAAGAGACCCAGTACTTC.

The V call is TRBV5-1, the J call TRBJ2-2, with no clear D. V was cut by 0 bases and J by 4 bases, with 7 bases left in between. The CDR3 spans 14 residues. Germline V CDR1 and CDR2: SGHRS, YFSETQ. The CDR3: CASSLEGFTGELFF. CDR3 bases: TGCGCCAGCAGCTTGGAAGGATTCACCGGGGAGCTGTTTTTT. The full variable domain, with the rest looked up from reference TRBV5-1 and TRBJ2-2, is KAGVTQTPRYLIKTRGQQVTLSCSPISGHRSVSWYQQTPGQGLQFLFEYFSETQRNKGNFPGRFSGRQFSNSRSEMNVSTLELGDSALYLCASSLEGFTGELFFGEGSRLTVL.

The chain employs TRBV25-1 and TRBJ2-5; possibly TRBD2 for D (6 bases). The ends were cut back, 9 bases at V and 1 base at J, with 12 bases in the middle. Germline V gene data show CDR1 as MGHDK and CDR2 as SYGVNS. The CDR3 spans 13 residues. CDR3 protein: CASRFGGQETQYF. The CDR3 DNA follows: TGTGCCAGTCGATTCGGGGGCCAAGAGACCCAGTACTTC.

In its sample, this clone was seen a few times. The rearrangement uses TRBV6-5 and TRBJ1-6; D remains ambiguous. V was cut by 2 bases and J by 7 bases, with 3 bases left in between. CDR3 length: 12 residues. Germline V lookup: CDR1 MNHEY, CDR2 SVGAGI. DNA of the CDR3: TGTGCCAGCAGTTACCGAAATTCACCCCTCCACTTT. Encoded protein: CASSYRNSPLHF.

V is TRBV27 and J is TRBJ2-2; D remains unclear. Germline CDR1 reads MNHEY; CDR2 reads SMNVEV (reference sequence). Trimming stripped 7 bases from V and 4 bases from J, with 13 bases between. The CDR3 loop spans 14 amino acids. The CDR3 here is CASTPGRFTGELFF. CDR3 coding DNA: TGTGCCAGCACCCCCGGGCGGTTCACCGGGGAGCTGTTTTTT.

This clone was seen only a few times. The gene calls are TRBV7-3 and TRBJ1-1; possibly TRBD1 for D (6 bases). Trimming shortened V by 1 base and J by 3 bases, and 15 bases separated the two germline ends. Germline V lookup: CDR1 SGHTA, CDR2 FQGTGA. The CDR3 covers 16 residues. The CDR3 coding sequence is TGTGCCAGCAGCTTAAACCCGCGGGGGGCGCACACTGAAGCTTTCTTT. It is translated as CASSLNPRGAHTEAFF.

This chain joins TRBV29-1 and TRBJ1-4, with 7 bases matching TRBD1. Germline V CDR1 and CDR2: SQVTM, ANQGSEA. The CDR3 has 12 residues. Trimming removed 7 bases from V and 6 bases from J; junction bases left unmatched: 5. The CDR3 sequence: CSARDSDEKLFF. CDR3 coding DNA: TGCAGCGCCCGGGACAGTGATGAAAAACTGTTTTTT.

This clone turned up a few times. V is TRBV1 and J is TRBJ2-3; TRBD2, the table's D call, lacks a check against the DNA. TRBV1 is a pseudogene segment. This CDR3 has 16 residues. The CDR3 sequence is CTSSPRLALLTDTQYF. CDR3 in DNA: TGCACCAGCAGCCCCCGACTCGCACTACTAACAGATACGCAGTATTTT.

V and J are TRBV6-2 or TRBV6-3 and TRBJ1-2, with 8 bases that match TRBD1. CDR3 length: 13 amino acids. CDR1 MNHEY and CDR2 SVGEGT come from the germline V gene. The junction had 3 bases not matched to a gene; V was cut back by 2 bases and J by 7 bases. CDR3 sequence: CASSYPTGAGYTF. As DNA, the CDR3 is TGTGCCAGCAGTTACCCGACAGGGGCTGGCTACACCTTC.

The chain joins TRBV28 to TRBJ1-2; 10 bases line up with TRBD1. Germline CDR1 is MDHEN and CDR2 is SYDVKM. The CDR3 consists of 12 residues. For the CDR3, the DNA is TGTGCTCTGACAGGGGGCGAGGATGGCTACACCTTC. Amino acid sequence: CALTGGEDGYTF.